Shown below are 19 T cell receptor beta chains from a single sample sequenced in a study of T cell changes during pregnancy in multiple sclerosis. This table comes from immunoSEQ multiplex PCR, and its TCRdb copy is limited to in-frame clones, with some not included. Of fewer than 80,000 clones in the sample, 70% to 90% were seen once. The sequences come from peripheral blood, collected in the first trimester of pregnancy. The source is a female donor in good health, enrolled as a control in a pregnancy study.

V and J are TRBV5-1 and TRBJ2-3; unclear D gene. CDR1 and CDR2 (germline): SGHRS, YFSETQ. The CDR3 has 19 amino acids. V was clipped by 0 bases and J by 0 bases, with 20 bases between them. The CDR3 DNA is TGCGCCAGCAGCTTGGATGTATACCCCCCAAAACGGAGCACAGATACGCAGTATTTT. This codes for CASSLDVYPPKRSTDTQYF. The full variable domain, in which reference TRBV5-1 and TRBJ2-3 provide the parts outside the CDR3, is KAGVTQTPRYLIKTRGQQVTLSCSPISGHRSVSWYQQTPGQGLQFLFEYFSETQRNKGNFPGRFSGRQFSNSRSEMNVSTLELGDSALYLCASSLDVYPPKRSTDTQYFGPGTRLTVL.

This clone was picked up one time. The rearrangement joins TRBV27 to TRBJ2-7; 9 nucleotides match TRBD1. The germline CDR1 and CDR2 sequences are MNHEY and SMNVEV (reference sequence). J gave up 5 bases and V 3 bases, and 2 bases lay outside the gene matches. This CDR3 is built from 13 residues. CDR3 DNA sequence: TGTGCCAGCAGTTTCTGGGACAGGGACGAGCAGTACTTC. Protein: CASSFWDRDEQYF.

The CDR3 bases are TGTGCCAGCAGCGAGGCAGCATCCAACTATGGCTACACCTTC. The encoded protein is CASSEAASNYGYTF. The chain couples TRBV5-4 to TRBJ1-2; D unresolved. The germline V gene encodes CDR1 SGHNT and CDR2 YYREEE (reference sequence). CDR3 size: 14 residues. Trimming removed 4 bases at V and 2 bases at J, with 12 bases between.

The rearrangement uses TRBV7-7 and TRBJ2-1; TRBD2 matches 10 bases. The germline V gene encodes CDR1 SSHAT and CDR2 FNYEAQ (reference sequence). V trimming: 4 bases; J trimming: 9 bases; junction bases outside the gene matches: 12. The CDR3 has 16 amino acids. CDR3 bases: TGTGCCAGCAGCTCCAGCGGAAGCGGGGGGGCGAGTGAGCAGTTCTTC. Translating it yields CASSSSGSGGASEQFF. Using reference TRBV7-7 and TRBJ2-1 for the parts outside the CDR3, the full variable domain is GAGVSQSPRYKVTKRGQDVTLRCDPISSHATLYWYQQALGQGPEFLTYFNYEAQPDKSGLPSDRFSAERPEGSISTLTIQRTEQRDSAMYRCASSSSGSGGASEQFFGPGTRLTVL.

The genes are TRBV19 and TRBJ1-3; TRBD1 agrees at 12 bases. Per the germline V gene, CDR1 is LNHDA and CDR2 is SQIVND (reference sequence). This CDR3 has 17 residues. V shed 6 bases and J 0 bases; nucleotides not matched to a gene: 6. CDR3 coding DNA: TGTGCCAGTAGGGGGACAGGGGGCGCCTACTCTGGAAACACCATATATTTT. Its translation is CASRGTGGAYSGNTIYF.

This chain links TRBV2 with TRBJ2-7; 10 bases line up with TRBD2. The CDR3 has 18 amino acids. Germline CDR1 and CDR2: SNHLY and FYNNEI. Trimming at V came to 5 bases and at J to 1 base, leaving 14 bases not matched to a gene. The CDR3 here is CASSNGPSGGGGSYEQYF. As DNA, the CDR3 is TGTGCCAGCAGTAACGGGCCTAGCGGGGGCGGTGGTTCCTACGAGCAGTACTTC.

The chain carries TRBV4-1 and TRBJ2-1; a possible D gene is TRBD1 (6 bases). CDR1 MGHRA and CDR2 YSYEKL come from the germline V gene. The CDR3 has 17 residues. V gave up 0 bases and J gave up 4 bases, with 16 bases separating them. CDR3 nucleotides: TGCGCCAGCAGCCAAGACCAAACAGGGAAGAATTACAATGAGCAGTTCTTC. It specifies CASSQDQTGKNYNEQFF.

The chain recombines TRBV18 with TRBJ1-5, with D possibly matching TRBD1 (6 bases). V was cut by 3 bases and J by 1 base, with 13 bases left in between. The CDR3 sequence is 16 residues long. Germline V gene sequence: CDR1 KGHSH, CDR2 LQKENI. The CDR3 reads CASSPPGHLSNQPQHF. The DNA for the CDR3 is TGTGCCAGCTCACCTCCGGGACATTTGAGCAATCAGCCCCAGCATTTT.

The rearrangement joins TRBV6-1 to TRBJ2-7, with D tentatively TRBD1 (6 bases). Germline lookup yields CDR1 MNHNS and CDR2 SASEGT. The CDR3 totals 14 residues. V was trimmed by 6 bases and J by 3 bases, leaving 15 bases between them. The CDR3 DNA reads TGTGCCAGCAGAACCACAGGGACGGGCTACGAGCAGTACTTC. Translation gives CASRTTGTGYEQYF.

This chain joins TRBV19 and TRBJ1-2; TRBD1 matches at 8 bases. This CDR3 contains 13 residues. Losses at the gene ends were 3 bases for V and 7 bases for J; bases not matched to a gene: 4. The germline V gene encodes CDR1 LNHDA and CDR2 SQIVND (reference sequence). CDR3 amino acids: CASSMTGAGGYTF. The CDR3 nucleotides read TGTGCCAGTAGTATGACAGGGGCCGGTGGCTACACCTTC.

The rearrangement joins TRBV27 to TRBJ1-1; weak D call: TRBD1 (6 bases). CDR3 length: 13 residues. V lost 4 bases and J 3 bases, leaving 9 bases between the germline ends. Germline loops: CDR1 MNHEY, CDR2 SMNVEV (reference sequence). The chain's CDR3 is CASSSQGYTEAFF. In DNA, the CDR3 is TGTGCCAGCAGTTCCCAGGGGTACACTGAAGCTTTCTTT.

J is TRBJ1-4 and V is TRBV7-9, with 10 nucleotides matching TRBD1. The CDR3 is made up of 15 amino acids. Trimming removed 5 bases from V and 8 bases from J; junction bases left unmatched: 8. Germline values: CDR1 SEHNR, CDR2 FQNEAQ (reference sequence). CDR3 bases: TGTGCCAGCAGCCCACGGACAGGGGGTTTCGAAAAACTGTTTTTT. This gives the protein CASSPRTGGFEKLFF.

In nucleotides, the CDR3 is TGTGCCAGCAGCCGGACTCATGAGGCCTACAATGAGCAGTTCTTC. Residues: CASSRTHEAYNEQFF. V usage is TRBV9 and J usage is TRBJ2-1; a possible D gene is TRBD2 (5 bases). V was shortened by 4 bases and J by 2 bases, with 13 bases between the two germline ends. Germline values: CDR1 SGDLS, CDR2 YYNGEE. The CDR3 is made up of 15 amino acids.

The J gene is TRBJ2-7, the V gene TRBV18, with D possibly TRBD2 on 5 matching bases. CDR3 length: 15 residues. Per germline, CDR1 KGHSH and CDR2 LQKENI. Trimming cost V 0 bases and J 2 bases, with 11 bases left between them. The CDR3 loop is CASSPPNGKTYEQYF. For the CDR3, the DNA is TGTGCCAGCTCACCACCGAACGGGAAGACCTACGAGCAGTACTTC.

The chain couples TRBV5-6 to TRBJ1-2; TRBD1 might be the D (6 bases). CDR3 length equals 12 residues. Germline CDR1 reads SGHDT; CDR2 reads YYEEEE. Trimming left V 3 bases short and J 3 bases short, with 6 bases between. Here the CDR3 DNA reads TGTGCCAGCAGCTCAGGGGACTATGGCTACACCTTC. It translates to CASSSGDYGYTF.

Only one count was recorded for this clone. The chain carries TRBV10-1 and TRBJ2-1; D is possibly TRBD2 (6 bases). Deletions cut 4 bases from V and 5 bases from J, with 12 bases between. This CDR3 comprises 14 residues. Germline-derived CDR1 and CDR2 are WNHNN and SYGVQD (reference sequence). The chain's CDR3 is CASSVSGDHNEQFF. CDR3 sequence (DNA): TGCGCCAGCAGTGTTTCGGGAGACCACAATGAGCAGTTCTTC.

The gene calls are TRBV11-2 and TRBJ2-7; a weak D match, TRBD2 (5 bases). Germline V gives CDR1 SGHAT, CDR2 FQNNGV. Trimming took 5 bases from V and 0 from J, leaving 14 bases between them. CDR3 length: 15 residues. The CDR3 loop is CASSRRQSSSYEQYF. The CDR3, as DNA: TGTGCCAGCAGCCGGAGGCAGTCCTCCTCCTACGAGCAGTACTTC.

The V gene is TRBV27, the J gene TRBJ2-7, with 8 bases identical to TRBD1. This CDR3 region has 14 residues. CDR1 and CDR2 from the germline V gene are MNHEY and SMNVEV (reference sequence). V lost 8 bases, J lost 5 bases, and 11 bases stayed unmatched. In DNA, the CDR3 is TGTGCCAGCCGACCAGGGGGCAGGTTGCACGAGCAGTACTTC. This gives the protein CASRPGGRLHEQYF.

J is TRBJ2-7 and V is TRBV19; 9 positions match TRBD2. Germline CDR1 reads LNHDA; CDR2 reads SQIVND (reference sequence). J lost 4 bases, V lost 9 bases, and 10 bases had no gene match. The CDR3 covers 14 residues. The CDR3 DNA reads TGTGCCAGCGCCCCGGGACTAGCTTCGTACGAGCAGTACTTC. The encoded protein is CASAPGLASYEQYF.